This record concerns one T cell receptor beta chain sequence. What it binds is unknown. The sample comes from a study of PD-1 blockade in classical Hodgkin lymphoma. Regarding time point: cycle 4 day 1 (C4D1), after 6 weeks of nivolumab. Each patient experienced a relapse that followed autologous stem cell transplantation, and brentuximab vedotin exposure varied. Germline lookup yields CDR1 ENHRY and CDR2 SYGVKD. Trimming took off 4 bases at V and 6 bases at J, with 16 bases between the two ends. There are 14 residues in the CDR3. The assay was immunoSEQ multiplex PCR, and TCRdb's table has in-frame clones only and misses some. The table has roughly 90,000 clones, about 83% seen once. Study-wide points: Before treatment, complete responders showed about the same diversity as newly diagnosed patients. TCR diversity rose significantly by C4D1 in CD4+ but not CD8+ cells.

The chain has TRBV10-3 and TRBJ2-7, with D perhaps being TRBD1 or TRBD2 (5 bases each). The TCR was taken from a human donor with classical Hodgkin lymphoma. The input for sequencing was peripheral blood mononuclear cells (PBMCs), taken before the fourth cycle of nivolumab. The CDR3: CAISGLGEMGEQYF. CDR3 DNA: TGTGCCATCAGTGGGCTAGGGGAGATGGGCGAGCAGTACTTC.